This TCR beta chain originates from a study of regulatory T cells in long-lasting Graves disease. This clonotype was counted ten times or more. Antigen: not known. Researchers made TCR beta libraries by using iRepertoire HTBI primers and running Arm-PCR on CDR3 regions. As processed by the authors: Detected in the samples were 55 to 65 TRBV and approximately 14 TRBJ segments. TCRdb reanalysed the multiplex PCR reads using MiXCR and keeps one entry per CDR3 protein. These V and J calls are TCRdb output, not the study's own analysis. This table has a few hundred thousand distinct CDR3 sequences, 15% to 20% appearing once. Time point defined: newly diagnosed GD, antithyroid drugs for less than 3 months. Construction of the TCR library relied on RNA isolated from PBMCs. General observations from the study: Accuracy was possibly reduced by small sample size.

This same sample was also part of a study on T cells in Graves' hyperthyroidism and ophthalmopathy. From that report: The HTBI primer set was used in a first-round RT-PCR of the TCR CDR3.

This receptor was taken from a young woman with Graves disease. Sequences were derived from peripheral blood mononuclear cells (PBMCs), sampled at new diagnosis, from a patient treated with antithyroid drugs.

The CDR3 DNA reads TGCAGTGCTAGAGATCTGGGCTTGGGAAGAGAAGCTTTCTTT. Residues: CSARDLGLGREAFF. The J gene is TRBJ1-1, the V gene TRBV20-1, with D hard to call. V was trimmed by 0 bases and J by 8 bases, leaving 16 bases between them. CDR3 length: 14 amino acids. Germline V gene data show CDR1 as DFQATT and CDR2 as SNEGSKA (reference sequence).